The entry below describes one T cell receptor beta chain. Antigen specificity is unknown. The entry originates in a study of cytomegalovirus exposure and HLA in healthy donors. The CDR3 has 14 residues. V lost 3 bases and J lost 1, with 9 bases in between. Germline CDR1 KGHSH, CDR2 LQKENI. Study observations and caveats: A later analysis linked about 17,000 TCR beta sequences to HLA alleles at 0.05 false discovery rate. Some V segments could not be told apart, so they were left out, TRBV6-2 and TRBV6-3 among them.

Researchers ran the PCR with 60 Vbeta and 13 Jbeta primers. The table came from immunoSEQ multiplex PCR; TCRdb's copy has only in-frame clones and leaves some out. The sample consists of around 150,000 clones, 75% of them appearing once. The chain links TRBV18 to TRBJ2-5; D is possibly TRBD1 (6 bases). The sequence derives from a woman in her thirties or forties in good health and CMV-seropositive. The sample consisted of PBMCs. CDR3 residues: CASSPKTGQETQYF. The CDR3 bases are TGTGCCAGCTCACCGAAGACAGGCCAAGAGACCCAGTACTTC. Looking up the rest from reference TRBV18 and TRBJ2-5 gives the full variable domain: NAGVMQNPRHLVRRRGQEARLRCSPMKGHSHVYWYRQLPEEGLKFMVYLQKENIIDESGMPKERFSAEFPKEGPSILRIQQVVRGDSAAYFCASSPKTGQETQYFGPGTRLLVL.